This T cell receptor beta chain was captured in a study of early T cells in non-severe SARS-CoV-2 infection. Study-level background: The sequenced material was bulk RNA from unsorted whole blood, and its chains were unpaired. Findings and caveats of the study: CD4 and private specificities were missed by VDJdb matching, which favored anti-spike CD8 responses.

Individual cDNA molecules received unique molecular identifiers during library preparation. MiXCR, applied by TCRdb to the 5' RACE reads, yields one record per CDR3 protein. This sample has some 97,000 distinct CDR3 sequences, with 9.5% to 11% found just once. This clonotype appeared many times. Antigen unknown. CDR1 and CDR2 (germline): LGHDT, YNNKEL (reference sequence). V was pared by 4 bases and J by 4 bases, with 6 bases of the junction left unmatched. The CDR3 is 14 residues long. This rearrangement joins TRBV3-1 to TRBJ2-5; 7 nucleotides agree with TRBD2. The TCR sequence derives from an adult who was a healthcare worker with PCR-confirmed SARS-CoV-2 infection or an uninfected control (not recorded which). Sequenced material: whole blood, taken at baseline. In nucleotides, the CDR3 is TGTGCCAGCAGCCGTGGGAGGGCCACAGAGACCCAGTACTTC. Its translation is CASSRGRATETQYF.